This T cell receptor beta chain came from a study of blood T cell repertoires in COVID-19. Overall study: Acute and convalescent COVID-19 samples came from the United States, Italy and Spain.

The V gene's germline CDR1 is SGHRS and CDR2 YFSETQ. This CDR3 comprises 15 residues. Details on this clone: An end of the junction does not agree with germline; a read error may underlie this.

Authors' data handling: The assay estimated nucleated cells by amplifying reference gene primers. Sequencing used immunoSEQ multiplex PCR; TCRdb keeps in-frame clones, though not all of them. V, J and clone size were drawn from that table, and D and trimming were deduced from the DNA. The table includes about 92,000 clones, about 70% detected once. The TCR originated in a woman aged 55-69 years in a cohort sampled during active or convalescent COVID-19. The sample taken for sequencing was peripheral blood. The rearrangement links TRBV5-1 to TRBJ2-2; 9 bases are shared with TRBD1. The CDR3 region has the DNA TGCGCCAGCAGTTTGGACAGGGGCCACACCGGGGAGCTGTTTTTT. Its translation is CASSLDRGHTGELFF.